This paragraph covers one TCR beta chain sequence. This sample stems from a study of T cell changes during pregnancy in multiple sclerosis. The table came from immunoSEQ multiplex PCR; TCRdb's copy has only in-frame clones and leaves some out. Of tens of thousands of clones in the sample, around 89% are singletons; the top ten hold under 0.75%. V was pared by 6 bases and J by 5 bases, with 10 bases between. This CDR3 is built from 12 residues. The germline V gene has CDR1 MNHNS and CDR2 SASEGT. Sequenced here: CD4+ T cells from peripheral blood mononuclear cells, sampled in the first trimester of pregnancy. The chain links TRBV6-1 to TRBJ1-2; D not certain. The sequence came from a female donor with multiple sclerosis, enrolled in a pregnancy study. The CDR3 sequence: CASRDGKYGYTF. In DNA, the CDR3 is TGTGCCAGCAGGGACGGGAAGTATGGCTACACCTTC.